This entry lists 18 T cell receptor beta chains sequenced from one sample in a study of regulatory T cells in long-lasting Graves disease. Time point denoted: persistent/refractory GD, antithyroid drugs over 5 years with positive TRAb. PBMC RNA was the source of the TCR library. Both iRepertoire HTBI primers and Arm-PCR of CDR3 regions were used to build the TCR beta libraries. TCRdb fed the multiplex PCR reads into MiXCR, producing one record per CDR3 protein. The data contain 500,000 to 800,000 distinct CDR3 sequences, 30% of them singletons. Sequencing used peripheral blood mononuclear cells (PBMCs), obtained when the disease was refractory, from a patient treated with antithyroid drugs. These receptor sequences come from a female donor with Graves disease.

The table lists this clonotype with a few counts. This rearrangement joins TRBV20-1 to TRBJ2-7; the match to TRBD2 covers 9 bases. The CDR3 contains 15 residues. The germline gives CDR1 DFQATT, CDR2 SNEGSKA (reference sequence). V lost 0 bases and J lost 3; bases outside the gene matches: 6. The CDR3: CSARDTGTSLYEQYF. In nucleotides, the CDR3 is TGCAGTGCTAGAGATACCGGGACTAGCCTCTACGAGCAGTACTTC.

The chain is built from TRBV6-1 and TRBJ1-1; perhaps TRBD1 as D (6 bases). Trimming took off 3 bases at V and 1 base at J, with 12 bases between the two ends. This CDR3 is built from 15 residues. The germline V gene has CDR1 MNHNS and CDR2 SASEGT. CDR3 sequence reads: CASSDLGQPNTEAFF. The CDR3, as DNA: TGTGCCAGCAGTGACCTGGGACAACCGAACACTGAAGCTTTCTTT.

This clonotype came up many times. V and J are TRBV27 and TRBJ2-5, with TRBD1 matching over 9 bases. Losses at the gene ends were 2 bases for V and 5 bases for J; bases not matched to a gene: 6. This CDR3 is 15 amino acids long. Germline CDR1 reads MNHEY; CDR2 reads SMNVEV (reference sequence). In DNA, the CDR3 is TGTGCCAGCAGTTTAACACAGGGGGCGCGGGAGACCCAGTACTTC. It yields the protein CASSLTQGARETQYF.

The rearrangement uses TRBV14 and TRBJ1-1; D perhaps matches TRBD1 (5 bases). The CDR3 is 17 amino acids. The germline CDR1 and CDR2 sequences are SGHDN and FVKESK. Trimming stripped 6 bases from V and 1 base from J, with 21 bases between. CDR3 in amino acids: CASRSLASGTANTEAFF. The CDR3 DNA is TGTGCCAGCAGGTCCTTAGCGTCCGGGACGGCGAACACTGAAGCTTTCTTT.

The chain joins TRBV19 to TRBJ1-5; D is possibly TRBD1 (5 bases). Trimming shortened V by 2 bases and J by 11 bases, and 16 bases separated the two germline ends. This CDR3 spans 14 amino acids. Germline assignment: CDR1 LNHDA and CDR2 SQIVND (reference sequence). The CDR3 nucleotides are TGTGCCAGTAGTATAACGGGGGGATTTATGACCCAGCATTTT. Translated, it gives CASSITGGFMTQHF.

The CDR3 region is CASSLGDTEFF. The CDR3, as DNA: TGTGCCAGCAGCTTGGGGGACACTGAGTTCTTC. J is TRBJ2-1 and V is TRBV5-6; D may be TRBD1 (6 bases). CDR3 length: 11 residues. Germline CDR1 and CDR2: SGHDT and YYEEEE. The V end was cut by 0 bases, the J end by 14 bases, with 9 bases between.

In its sample, this clonotype was seen many times. The chain links TRBV15 to TRBJ1-4; D gene ambiguous. V was trimmed by 1 base and J by 3 bases, leaving 9 bases between them. Germline CDR1 reads LNHNV; CDR2 reads YYDKDF (reference sequence). There are 15 residues in the CDR3. Written as DNA, the CDR3 is TGTGCCACCAGCAGAGTTGGCAGTCCTAATGAAAAACTGTTTTTT. Its protein is CATSRVGSPNEKLFF.

V and J are TRBV10-3 and TRBJ2-7; 8 nucleotides line up with TRBD1. The germline gives CDR1 ENHRY, CDR2 SYGVKD. The CDR3 sequence is 11 residues long. V was pared by 10 bases and J by 3 bases, with 2 bases of the junction left unmatched. The CDR3 coding sequence is TGTGCCAACGGACAGGGCTACGAGCAGTACTTC. It specifies CANGQGYEQYF.

This clonotype has only a few counts. The chain is built from TRBV20-1 and TRBJ2-7; 8 positions match TRBD2. Losses at the gene ends were 6 bases for V and 2 bases for J; bases not matched to a gene: 9. Germline assignment: CDR1 DFQATT and CDR2 SNEGSKA (reference sequence). CDR3 length: 14 amino acids. The CDR3 DNA reads as TGCAGTGCAGAGCCAAGCGGGAGTGCCTACGAGCAGTACTTC. This translates into CSAEPSGSAYEQYF.

This clonotype was observed at least ten times. The V call is TRBV2, the J call TRBJ1-2; D not certain. There are 14 residues in the CDR3. The V gene lost 3 bases and the J gene lost 8 bases, with 16 bases spanning the gap. CDR1 is SNHLY, CDR2 FYNNEI, per germline. The CDR3 reads CASSELERGRGYTF. In DNA form, the CDR3 reads TGTGCCAGCAGTGAGCTCGAGCGGGGTCGGGGCTACACCTTC.

This chain links TRBV3-1 with TRBJ2-7; D gene ambiguous. Germline values: CDR1 LGHDT, CDR2 YNNKEL (reference sequence). The CDR3 contains 14 residues. Trimming removed 1 base at V and 3 bases at J, with 10 bases between. The DNA of the CDR3 is TGTGCCAGCAGCCAAGGGGGAACCTTCTACGAGCAGTACTTC. Translated, it gives CASSQGGTFYEQYF.

This clonotype was counted between two and nine times. The chain joins TRBV29-1 to TRBJ1-1, with D unresolved. This CDR3 spans 12 amino acids. Germline values: CDR1 SQVTM, CDR2 ANQGSEA. V lost 4 bases, J lost 1 base, and 7 bases lay in between. The CDR3 DNA is TGCAGCGTTGGTGTAGGGAACACTGAAGCTTTCTTT. This encodes CSVGVGNTEAFF.

The sample holds many counts of this clonotype. The V gene is TRBV5-5, the J gene TRBJ2-5; D tentatively fits TRBD1 or TRBD2 (5 bases each). CDR3 length equals 14 residues. V gave up 4 bases and J gave up 0 bases, with 10 bases separating them. Germline values: CDR1 SGHKS, CDR2 YYEKEE (reference sequence). CDR3 sequence (DNA): TGTGCCAGCAGCCAAGTGGGACACCAAGAGACCCAGTACTTC. Its translation is CASSQVGHQETQYF.

This clonotype has ten or more counts. The chain couples TRBV2 to TRBJ2-7, with TRBD1 matching over 7 bases. This CDR3 is built from 16 residues. The junction had 12 bases not matched to a gene; V was cut back by 5 bases and J by 2 bases. In germline, CDR1 is SNHLY, CDR2 FYNNEI. The CDR3, as DNA: TGTGCCAGCAGTTCTCCTCGGGACAGCCTTACCTACGAGCAGTACTTC. Translating gives CASSSPRDSLTYEQYF.

This chain links TRBV6-1 with TRBJ2-1, with 16 bases lining up with TRBD2. The CDR3 consists of 19 residues. Looked up from germline, CDR1 is MNHNS and CDR2 is SASEGT. V gave up 5 bases and J gave up 6 bases; unmatched junction bases: 13. This CDR3 is CASSQVPGLAGGPFNEQFF. CDR3 sequence (DNA): TGTGCCAGCAGTCAGGTCCCGGGACTAGCGGGAGGGCCCTTCAATGAGCAGTTCTTC.

Comment on this clonotype: A much bigger clone sits one base away, suggesting this may be a read error. This sequence joins TRBV28 and TRBJ1-1, with TRBD1 identical over 7 bases. This CDR3 is built from 15 residues. Looked up from germline, CDR1 is MDHEN and CDR2 is SYDVKM. The ends lost 6 bases at V and 4 bases at J; junction bases unmatched: 11. The DNA of the CDR3 is TGTGCCAGCAGCCCCCCCGGACAGGCGAGCACTGAAGCTTTCTTT. The encoded protein is CASSPPGQASTEAFF. The full variable domain, with the rest looked up from reference TRBV28 and TRBJ1-1, is DVKVTQSSRYLVKRTGEKVFLECVQDMDHENMFWYRQDPGLGLRLIYFSYDVKMKEKGDIPEGYSVSREKKERFSLILESASTNQTSMYLCASSPPGQASTEAFFGQGTRLTVV.

The V call is TRBV30, the J call TRBJ1-1, with D maybe TRBD1 (6 bases). The V end was cut by 4 bases, the J end by 5 bases, with 14 bases between. This CDR3 has 13 amino acids. Germline V gene lookup returns CDR1 GTSNPN and CDR2 SVGIG (reference sequence). CDR3 sequence reads: CAWTFTGKTEAFF. DNA of the CDR3: TGTGCCTGGACCTTTACAGGGAAAACTGAAGCTTTCTTT.

This clonotype was seen ten or more times. The chain is built from TRBV27 and TRBJ1-6; no clear D. The CDR3 covers 15 residues. The V end lost 2 bases, the J end lost 6 bases, and 11 bases lay between the germline ends. The germline CDR1 and CDR2 sequences are MNHEY and SMNVEV (reference sequence). The CDR3 DNA reads TGTGCCAGCAGTTTAACCCCAGTTGCTAATTCACCCCTCCACTTT. Amino acids: CASSLTPVANSPLHF.